Sequencing of this T cell receptor beta chain was carried out in a study of memory CD4+ T cells and cytomegalovirus serostatus (dated by TCRdb to about 2019). For the wider study: The roughly 35 healthy Belgian adults in the cohort included 9 who were CMV seropositive and around 25 who were CMV seronegative. CD4+ memory TCRbeta repertoires of a Belgian cohort with known cytomegalovirus serostatus were sequenced in order to replicate a published TCR-based CMV serostatus classifier.

The full study reports these points: On the Belgian cohort, the classifier built on the original framework reached a median bootstrapped AUC of around 0.95, with a 95% CI of 0.76-1.00. For CMV serostatus prediction, a median bootstrapped AUC of approximately 0.95 was reached with the original framework, and a median bootstrapped AUC of approximately 0.89 was reached with a US-trained random forest. Among the 150 or so previously reported CMV-associated TCRbeta sequences, some 69 showed up in the CD4+ memory repertoires, with each one found in between one and five individuals. Only CD4+CD45RO+ memory cells were sequenced, in contrast to the original study, which included naive and memory CD4+ and CD8+ populations. The results were interpreted as suggesting that the CMV-associated TCR signature is largely present in the CD4+ memory repertoire.

The CDR3, cysteine through phenylalanine, is 15 amino acids long. The sequence is cut down to CDR3 DNA, 45 bases in frame from base 1. V is reduced by 0 bases and J by 6 bases, leaving a spacing of 15 bases between them. As encoded in the germline V gene (reference sequence), CDR1 is SGHKS while CDR2 is YYEKEE. Single viable CD3+CD4+CD8-CD45RO+ cells were sorted as memory CD4+ T cells on a FACSAria II. To determine CMV serostatus, a Roche Elecsys assay was used that detects serum IgG against CMV pp150, pp28, p38 and p52. After thawing, total CD4+ T cells were enriched by positive selection with CD4 magnetic microbeads. The samples came from a different study that was designed specifically to examine the CD4+ T cell memory repertoire. Peripheral blood mononuclear cells were isolated and cryopreserved according to standard operating procedures, and serum was kept at -80 degrees C. Staining used CD3-PerCP (BW264/56), CD4-APC (RPA-T4), CD45RO-PE (UCHT1) and CD8-Pacific Orange (3B5) antibodies, with Sytox blue excluding non-viable cells.

The Quick-DNA Microprep Kit was used to extract genomic DNA from the sorted cells. Amplification of TCRbeta DNA was done with the immunoSEQ hsTCRbeta kit, following the protocol from the manufacturer. An Illumina MiSeq instrument was used to sequence the TCRbeta libraries. On the study's bioinformatics: Following removal of out-of-frame sequences, around 2,300,000 distinct TCRbeta sequences were retained, with an average of around 70,000 per individual. Each individual was scored according to the count of roughly 170 previously reported CMV-associated TCRbeta sequences and the total productive distinct TCRbeta count. A beta-binomial model was reimplemented in Python, and random forests from scikit-learn, run with default parameters, were trained on data from the US cohort. Classifier performance on the Belgian cohort was reported as the median AUC with percentile confidence intervals calculated over 10,000 bootstrap iterations. TCRdb mirrors the immuneACCESS table, restricted to in-frame sequences. Some clones are absent from its copies; in checked studies, under half trace to an unresolved V gene, and the reason for the others is unknown. The DNA gave D and trimming, while V, J and clone size come from that table. This sample is represented by 45,000 to 60,000 clones; around 76% of them were singletons. The ten most abundant clones make up roughly 1.2% of the sample.

About this clone: Its antigen is unknown. Base qualities were left out, and no much larger clone turns up one base away.

Material: memory CD4+ T cells from blood. The source is an adult in good health and CMV-seropositive. The sequence joins TRBV5-5 to TRBJ1-1, with TRBD1 tentatively as D gene (6 bases match). The CDR3 here reads CASSLAPTGSAEAFF. In nucleotides, the sequence is TGTGCCAGCAGCTTGGCCCCCACAGGGAGCGCTGAAGCTTTCTTT.